This T cell receptor (beta chain) was identified during a study of T cell responses to AZD1222 COVID-19 vaccine. Whole-study context: Analysis merged second doses at about 4 or about 12 weeks.

The CDR3 extends over 13 amino acids. Germline CDR1 LGHDT, CDR2 YNNKEL (reference sequence). Trimming stripped 4 bases from V and 4 bases from J, with 10 bases between. Regarding the study as a whole: Clonal diversity may have been underestimated in mostly white British donors. Seropositive at baseline were only a handful of AZD1222 recipients. Unmutated variant regions reportedly attract nearly half of all spike-specific TCRs.

Method: immunoSEQ multiplex PCR; TCRdb's copy keeps in-frame clones and lacks some. This sample has more than 100,000 clones, with 90% found just once. Concerning this clone: Antigen specificity is unknown.

This sequence originates from an adult in good health. The V gene is TRBV3-1 (or the pseudogene TRBV3-2), the J gene TRBJ1-2; no firm D call. The source material was peripheral blood, sampled on day 0 of AZD1222 vaccination. Here the CDR3 reads CASSLGWGYGYTF. For the CDR3, the DNA is TGTGCCAGCAGCCTGGGTTGGGGCTATGGCTACACCTTC.